The present TCR beta chain was sequenced within a study of cytomegalovirus exposure and HLA in healthy donors. Per the germline V gene, CDR1 is SGHRS and CDR2 is YFSETQ. V lost 7 bases to trimming and J lost 4 bases, with 14 bases between them. This CDR3 region has 13 residues. The PCR made use of 60 Vbeta and 13 Jbeta primers. Sequencing was performed with immunoSEQ multiplex PCR; in TCRdb, only in-frame clones are kept and a portion is missing. The table includes 200,000 or so clones, approximately 79% detected once. A remark on this clone: Its antigen is still unknown.

Notes on the study in general: The presence/absence work took it that sequencing depth was about the same across donors. In a later analysis, a genetic analysis reported fewer productive-TCR N-insertions in an Asian-associated ancestry cluster than the cohort average.

Sequenced: PBMCs. This TCR was sampled from a middle-aged man in good health and CMV-seronegative. The V and J genes are TRBV5-1 and TRBJ1-1, with D perhaps matching TRBD1 (5 bases). The CDR3 sequence is CASHAGDRTEAFF. The CDR3 coding sequence is TGCGCCAGCCACGCGGGGGATCGCACTGAAGCTTTCTTT.